The clone carrying this T cell receptor (beta chain) was seen many times. Its antigen is undetermined. The authors made TCR beta libraries by quantitative 5'-RACE with molecular barcodes. Via MiXCR, TCRdb re-called the 5' RACE reads, giving one row per CDR3 protein. The sample comprises 50,000 or so distinct CDR3 sequences, 6% to 7.5% of which are singletons, and roughly 8% rests with the top ten. Trimming removed 2 bases at V and 2 bases at J, with 14 bases between. The CDR3 is 17 amino acids. Germline assignment: CDR1 SGHRS and CDR2 YFSETQ. The sample is drawn from a study of CD8 T cells in ankylosing spondylitis. The study, taken as a whole, reports: It appeared that ankylosing spondylitis blood was characterized by a TCR beta motif of several highly homologous variants. Significantly higher representation of disease-linked clones was reported for matched ankylosing spondylitis synovial fluid.

Material: blood, either unsorted or a sorted T cell fraction (not recorded which). The origin of this receptor is a female donor with ankylosing spondylitis or in good health (not recorded which). The J gene is TRBJ2-6, the V gene TRBV5-1; possibly TRBD1 for D (6 bases). Here the CDR3 reads CASSLLITGTGANVLTF. The CDR3 DNA is TGCGCCAGCAGCTTATTAATAACAGGGACTGGGGCCAACGTCCTGACTTTC.